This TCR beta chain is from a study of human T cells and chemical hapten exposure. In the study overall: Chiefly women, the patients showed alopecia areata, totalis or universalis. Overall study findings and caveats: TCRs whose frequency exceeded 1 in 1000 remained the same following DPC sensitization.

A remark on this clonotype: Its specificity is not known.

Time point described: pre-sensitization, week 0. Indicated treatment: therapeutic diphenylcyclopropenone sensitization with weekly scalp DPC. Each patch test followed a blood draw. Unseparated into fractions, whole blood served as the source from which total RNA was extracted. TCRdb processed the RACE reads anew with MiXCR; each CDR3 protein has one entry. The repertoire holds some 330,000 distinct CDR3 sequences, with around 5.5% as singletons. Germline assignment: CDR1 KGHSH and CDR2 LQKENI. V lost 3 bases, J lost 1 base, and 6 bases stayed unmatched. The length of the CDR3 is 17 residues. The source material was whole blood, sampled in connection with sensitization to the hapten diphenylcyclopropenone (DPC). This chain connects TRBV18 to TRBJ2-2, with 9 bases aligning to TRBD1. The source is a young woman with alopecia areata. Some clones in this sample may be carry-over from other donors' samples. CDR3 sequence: CASSPSRDRVNTGELFF. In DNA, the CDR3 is TGTGCCAGCTCACCTAGCCGGGACAGGGTGAACACCGGGGAGCTGTTTTTT.